These 16 T cell receptor beta chains were all obtained from the same sample, sequenced in a study of T cell responses to AZD1222 COVID-19 vaccine. The data were produced by immunoSEQ multiplex PCR, yet TCRdb's version contains in-frame clones alone and is incomplete. The sample lists 150,000 to 160,000 clones, 90% occurring once. The sequences come from peripheral blood, collected on day 0 of AZD1222 vaccination. Receptor source: an adult in good health.

V and J are TRBV28 and TRBJ1-3; a possible D gene is TRBD1 (6 bases). The germline gives CDR1 MDHEN, CDR2 SYDVKM. The CDR3 length is 16 residues. V was clipped by 5 bases and J by 7 bases, with 21 bases between them. The CDR3 DNA follows: TGTGCCAGCAGTGGGGGGCAGGGCGGGCCGCGGAACACCATATATTTT. Its translation: CASSGGQGGPRNTIYF.

The chain uses TRBV5-1 and TRBJ2-7, with 7 positions matching TRBD2. V lost 4 bases, J lost 3 bases, and 10 bases stayed unmatched. The CDR3 spans 15 residues. CDR1 SGHRS and CDR2 YFSETQ come from the germline V gene. CDR3 sequence reads: CASSLGASGGYEQYF. As DNA, the CDR3 is TGCGCCAGCAGCCTCGGGGCTAGCGGTGGCTACGAGCAGTACTTC. Full variable domain (outside the CDR3, taken from reference TRBV5-1 and TRBJ2-7): KAGVTQTPRYLIKTRGQQVTLSCSPISGHRSVSWYQQTPGQGLQFLFEYFSETQRNKGNFPGRFSGRQFSNSRSEMNVSTLELGDSALYLCASSLGASGGYEQYFGPGTRLTVT.

The chain carries TRBV7-9 and TRBJ1-1; 9 bases agree with TRBD1. CDR1 and CDR2 (germline): SEHNR, FQNEAQ (reference sequence). The length of the CDR3 is 15 residues. V was clipped by 5 bases and J by 6 bases; unmatched bases: 10. CDR3 amino acids: CASSPPGQGLAEAFF. CDR3 DNA sequence: TGTGCCAGCAGCCCACCGGGACAGGGTTTAGCTGAAGCTTTCTTT.

This chain connects TRBV14 to TRBJ2-1; D is uncertain. The CDR3 is 19 amino acids. Trimming pared 0 bases from V and 9 bases from J, leaving 27 bases between. Looked up from germline, CDR1 is SGHDN and CDR2 is FVKESK. The CDR3 bases are TGTGCCAGCAGCCAAGATAGGCCCTGGGGTGCCCCGCCAATTGGTGAGCAGTTCTTC. Encoded protein: CASSQDRPWGAPPIGEQFF.

The V gene is TRBV19, the J gene TRBJ1-2; D may be TRBD1 (6 bases). V was shortened by 4 bases and J by 4 bases, with 16 bases between the two germline ends. This CDR3 is built from 15 residues. In germline, CDR1 is LNHDA, CDR2 SQIVND (reference sequence). CDR3 amino acids: CASSRTSTGFYGYTF. The CDR3 nucleotides are TGTGCCAGTAGTAGAACCTCCACAGGGTTCTATGGCTACACCTTC. Supplemented by reference TRBV19 and TRBJ1-2, the full variable domain reads DGGITQSPKYLFRKEGQNVTLSCEQNLNHDAMYWYRQDPGQGLRLIYYSQIVNDFQKGDIAEGYSVSREKKESFPLTVTSAQKNPTAFYLCASSRTSTGFYGYTFGSGTRLTVV.

This chain connects TRBV6-2 or TRBV6-3 to TRBJ2-3; 7 nucleotides agree with TRBD1. Unmatched junction bases numbered 13, after V lost 5 bases and J lost 8 bases. The CDR3 totals 15 residues. Germline CDR1 and CDR2: MNHEY and SVGEGT. CDR3 amino acids: CASSHRGIERGTQYF. In nucleotides, the CDR3 is TGTGCCAGCAGTCACAGGGGCATAGAAAGAGGTACGCAGTATTTT.

This chain uses TRBV9 with TRBJ1-3; D gene unclear. Germline CDR1 and CDR2: SGDLS and YYNGEE. The CDR3 consists of 15 residues. V gave up 2 bases and J gave up 0 bases, with 9 bases separating them. CDR3 sequence: CASSVVGSSGNTIYF. CDR3 bases: TGTGCCAGCAGCGTCGTAGGGAGCTCTGGAAACACCATATATTTT.

The genes are TRBV28 and TRBJ1-2, with 7 bases lining up with TRBD1. Trimming at V came to 6 bases and at J to 7 bases, leaving 11 bases not matched to a gene. From germline, CDR1 is MDHEN and CDR2 SYDVKM. The CDR3 totals 14 residues. The CDR3 coding sequence is TGTGCCAGCAGCCGCGTCAGGGGGATCCGTGGCTACACCTTC. It yields the protein CASSRVRGIRGYTF.

The V and J genes are TRBV30 and TRBJ1-2, with 10 bases that match TRBD1. Germline CDR1 is GTSNPN and CDR2 is SVGIG (reference sequence). V shed 5 bases and J 4 bases; nucleotides not matched to a gene: 19. This CDR3 is built from 18 residues. The CDR3 DNA reads TGTGCCTGGCTTCAGACAGGGGGCTTATCTGATCCCAGCTATGGCTACACCTTC. It codes for CAWLQTGGLSDPSYGYTF.

The genes are TRBV19 and TRBJ1-2; the D gene is possibly TRBD1 (5 bases). The V end was cut by 5 bases, the J end by 2 bases, with 9 bases between. The CDR3 is 13 amino acids. Germline V CDR1 and CDR2: LNHDA, SQIVND (reference sequence). The CDR3 DNA reads TGTGCCAGTAGTTCGTGGGACAACTATGGCTACACCTTC. It yields the protein CASSSWDNYGYTF.

The chain employs TRBV6-1 and TRBJ1-3; no clear D. V was shortened by 2 bases and J by 0 bases, with 8 bases between the two germline ends. This CDR3 spans 15 amino acids. Per the germline V gene, CDR1 is MNHNS and CDR2 is SASEGT. The CDR3, as DNA: TGTGCCAGCAGTGAATTGGAGAGCTCTGGAAACACCATATATTTT. It codes for CASSELESSGNTIYF.

This clone was seen just once. This chain joins TRBV2 and TRBJ1-4; 9 nucleotides align to TRBD1. This CDR3 is 11 amino acids long. Germline V gene lookup returns CDR1 SNHLY and CDR2 FYNNEI. Losses at the gene ends were 5 bases for V and 13 bases for J; bases not matched to a gene: 2. The CDR3 DNA follows: TGTGCCAGCAGTAACAGGGGGCGACTGTTTTTT. Its translation: CASSNRGRLFF.

This sequence joins TRBV5-6 and TRBJ1-1; 7 positions match TRBD1. CDR1 and CDR2 from the germline V gene are SGHDT and YYEEEE. Trimming cost V 4 bases and J 10 bases; bases outside gene matches: 7. The CDR3 is 12 residues long. CDR3 sequence: CASSRDSLRAFF. CDR3 sequence (DNA): TGTGCCAGCAGCCGGGACAGTTTACGAGCTTTCTTT.

The chain links TRBV7-3 to TRBJ2-7; D may be TRBD1 (5 bases). Trimming shortened V by 3 bases and J by 3 bases, and 15 bases separated the two germline ends. The CDR3 contains 15 residues. In germline, CDR1 is SGHTA, CDR2 FQGTGA. CDR3 residues: CASSLGQSRIYEQYF. In nucleotides, the CDR3 is TGTGCCAGCAGCTTGGGGCAGTCTCGGATCTACGAGCAGTACTTC.

The V call is TRBV5-4, the J call TRBJ1-1, with no clear D. The CDR3 totals 16 residues. V was shortened by 3 bases and J by 4 bases, with 19 bases between the two germline ends. Germline V gene data show CDR1 as SGHNT and CDR2 as YYREEE (reference sequence). CDR3 region: CASSSENSKGGTEAFF. CDR3 nucleotide sequence: TGTGCCAGCAGCTCGGAGAACTCAAAAGGTGGCACTGAAGCTTTCTTT.

The CDR3 nucleotides are TGTGCCAGTAGTATGAAGGCAGGGACCACCTACGAGCAGTACTTC. Residues: CASSMKAGTTYEQYF. V is TRBV19 and J is TRBJ2-7; D might be TRBD1 or TRBD2, each matching 5 bases. Germline CDR1 and CDR2: LNHDA and SQIVND (reference sequence). The CDR3 has 15 amino acids. Trimming took off 3 bases at V and 2 bases at J, with 14 bases between the two ends.